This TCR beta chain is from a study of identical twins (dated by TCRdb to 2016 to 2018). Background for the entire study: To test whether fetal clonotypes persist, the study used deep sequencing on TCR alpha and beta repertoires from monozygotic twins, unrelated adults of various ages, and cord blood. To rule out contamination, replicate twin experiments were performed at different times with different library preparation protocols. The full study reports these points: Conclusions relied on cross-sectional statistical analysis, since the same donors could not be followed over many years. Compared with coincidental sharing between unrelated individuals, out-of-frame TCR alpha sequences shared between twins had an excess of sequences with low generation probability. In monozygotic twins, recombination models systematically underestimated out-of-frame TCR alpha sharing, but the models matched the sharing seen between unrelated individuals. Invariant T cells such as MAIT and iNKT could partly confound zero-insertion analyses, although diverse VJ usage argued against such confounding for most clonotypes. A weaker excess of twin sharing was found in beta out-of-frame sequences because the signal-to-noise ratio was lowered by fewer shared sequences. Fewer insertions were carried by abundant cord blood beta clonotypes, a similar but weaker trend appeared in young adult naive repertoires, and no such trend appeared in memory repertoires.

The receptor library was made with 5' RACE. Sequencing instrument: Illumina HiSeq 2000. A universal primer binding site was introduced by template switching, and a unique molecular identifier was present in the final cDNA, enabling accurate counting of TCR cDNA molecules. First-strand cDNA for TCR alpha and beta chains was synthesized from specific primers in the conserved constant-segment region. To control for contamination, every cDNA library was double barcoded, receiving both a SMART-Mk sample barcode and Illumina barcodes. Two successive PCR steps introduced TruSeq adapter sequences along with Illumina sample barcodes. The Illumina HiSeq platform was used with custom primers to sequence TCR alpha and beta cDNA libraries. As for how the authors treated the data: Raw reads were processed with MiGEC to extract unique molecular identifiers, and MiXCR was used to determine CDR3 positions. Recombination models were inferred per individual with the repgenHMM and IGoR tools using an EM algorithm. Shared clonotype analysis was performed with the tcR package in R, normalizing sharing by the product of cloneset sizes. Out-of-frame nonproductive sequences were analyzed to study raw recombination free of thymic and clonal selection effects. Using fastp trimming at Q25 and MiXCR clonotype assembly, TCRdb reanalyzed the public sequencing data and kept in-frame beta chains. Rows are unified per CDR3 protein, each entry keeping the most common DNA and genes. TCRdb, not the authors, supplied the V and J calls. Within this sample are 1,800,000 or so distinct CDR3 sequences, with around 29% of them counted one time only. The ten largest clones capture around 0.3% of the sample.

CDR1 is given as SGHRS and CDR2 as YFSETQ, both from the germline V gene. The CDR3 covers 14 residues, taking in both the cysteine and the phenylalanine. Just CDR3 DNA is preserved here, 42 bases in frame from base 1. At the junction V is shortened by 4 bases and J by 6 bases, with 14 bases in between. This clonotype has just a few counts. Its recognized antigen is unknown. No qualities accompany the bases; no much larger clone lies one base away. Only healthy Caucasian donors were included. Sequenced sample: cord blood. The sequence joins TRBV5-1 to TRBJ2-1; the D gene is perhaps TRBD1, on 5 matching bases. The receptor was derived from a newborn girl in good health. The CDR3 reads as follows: CASSPGAGPNEQFF. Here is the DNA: TGCGCCAGCAGCCCTGGGGCAGGACCCAATGAGCAGTTCTTC.